Listed below are T cell receptor beta chains from one sample, sequenced in a study of blood T cell repertoires in COVID-19. Repertoires were generated with immunoSEQ multiplex PCR, while TCRdb's copy carries only in-frame clones and drops some. The sample lists a few hundred thousand clones, about 90% seen once, with roughly 2.3% in the top ten. Material: peripheral blood. The receptor set was obtained from a man younger than 35 with active or convalescent COVID-19. Each CDR3 is given with its conserved first and last residue. D genes are given only for firm matches. The size of a clone is reported for some rows only, either as once, few or many, or as a class for expanded clones.

cdr3_aa cdr3_nt clone_size d_call j_call v_call
CASSPGTSGGGTQYF TGTGCCAGCAGTCCAGGGACTAGCGGGGGGGGGACCCAGTACTTC - TRBD2 TRBJ2-5 TRBV27
CSALSRGTNTEAFF TGCAGCGCACTAAGCCGCGGTACGAACACTGAAGCTTTCTTT few - TRBJ1-1 TRBV29-1
CASSLSHTDTYGYTF TGTGCCAGCAGCTTAAGTCATACAGACACGTATGGCTACACCTTC - - TRBJ1-2 TRBV7-6
CASSQERLISGHNEQFF TGTGCCAGCAGCCAAGAGAGACTGATTAGCGGACACAATGAGCAGTTCTTC - - TRBJ2-1 TRBV14
CASRARGQGHGYTF TGTGCCAGCAGAGCCCGGGGACAGGGACATGGCTACACCTTC - TRBD1 TRBJ1-2 TRBV6-5
CASSQSAEGQPQHF TGCGCCAGCAGTCAATCCGCAGAGGGCCAGCCCCAGCATTTT - - TRBJ1-5 TRBV23-1
CASRRGQGSYEQYF TGTGCCAGTAGGAGGGGACAGGGGTCCTACGAGCAGTACTTC - TRBD1 TRBJ2-7 TRBV19
CASSTGQVQGYTF TGTGCCAGTAGTACGGGACAGGTCCAGGGCTACACCTTC few TRBD1 TRBJ1-2 TRBV19
CASRTSFSSVADTQYF TGTGCCAGCAGGACTTCGTTCTCCTCAGTCGCAGATACGCAGTATTTT few - TRBJ2-3 TRBV27
CATSDPPGTGKTSGGPADTQYF TGTGCCACCAGTGACCCCCCCGGGACAGGGAAGACTAGCGGGGGACCCGCAGATACGCAGTATTTT - TRBD2 TRBJ2-3 TRBV24-1
CASSPSSYNSPLHF TGTGCCAGTAGCCCGAGCTCCTATAATTCACCCCTCCACTTT - - TRBJ1-6 TRBV19
CSASVITGGGFSQPQHF TGCAGTGCTAGTGTGATTACCGGGGGGGGTTTCAGTCAGCCCCAGCATTTT - - TRBJ1-5 TRBV20-1
CASSSAGTGEETQYF TGCGCCAGCAGCTCGGCCGGGACAGGGGAGGAGACCCAGTACTTC - TRBD1 TRBJ2-5 TRBV5-1
CASSSFGEQYF TGTGCCAGCAGCTCCTTCGGCGAGCAGTACTTC - - TRBJ2-7 TRBV11-2
CASSVLRGFVGNTIYF TGTGCCAGCAGTGTTCTCCGGGGGTTTGTTGGAAACACCATATATTTT once - TRBJ1-3 TRBV2
CASSLRLRDYNEQFF TGTGCCAGCAGCCTTCGTTTGAGGGATTACAATGAGCAGTTCTTC - - TRBJ2-1 TRBV3-1/TRBV3-2
CASSPGLVNNEQFF TGTGCCAGCAGTCCGGGACTAGTTAACAATGAGCAGTTCTTC - TRBD2 TRBJ2-1 TRBV28
CASSQGLAGSYEQYF TGCGCCAGCAGCCAAGGTCTAGCGGGGAGCTACGAGCAGTACTTC - TRBD2 TRBJ2-7 TRBV4-3
CASSPPSGSGNTIYF TGTGCCAGCTCACCACCCTCAGGGTCTGGAAACACCATATATTTT - - TRBJ1-3 TRBV18
CASSPTGGSGYTF TGTGCCAGCAGTCCGACAGGGGGCAGTGGCTACACCTTC - TRBD1 TRBJ1-2 TRBV6-5
CASTRDRDYGYTF TGTGCCAGCACCCGGGACAGGGACTATGGCTACACCTTC - TRBD1 TRBJ1-2 TRBV6-5
CASSEAMTSGDTDTQYF TGCGCCAGCAGTGAGGCTATGACTAGCGGGGACACAGATACGCAGTATTTT - TRBD2 TRBJ2-3 TRBV10-2
CASSGTSGGARFF TGTGCCAGTAGTGGGACTAGCGGGGGGGCGAGGTTCTTC - TRBD2 TRBJ2-1 TRBV19
CASSELPGQKNTEAFF TGTGCCAGCAGTGAATTACCGGGACAAAAGAACACTGAAGCTTTCTTT - - TRBJ1-1 TRBV6-1